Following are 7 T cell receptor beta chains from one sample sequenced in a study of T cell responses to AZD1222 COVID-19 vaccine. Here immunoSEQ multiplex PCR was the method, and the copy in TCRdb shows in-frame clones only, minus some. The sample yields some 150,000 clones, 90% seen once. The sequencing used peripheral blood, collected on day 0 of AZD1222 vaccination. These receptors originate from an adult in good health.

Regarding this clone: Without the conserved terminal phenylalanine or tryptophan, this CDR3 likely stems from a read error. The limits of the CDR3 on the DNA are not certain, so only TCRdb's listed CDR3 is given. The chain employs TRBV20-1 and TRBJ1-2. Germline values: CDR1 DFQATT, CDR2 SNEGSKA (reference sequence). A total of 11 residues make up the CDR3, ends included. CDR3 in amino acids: CSASSELTIVL.

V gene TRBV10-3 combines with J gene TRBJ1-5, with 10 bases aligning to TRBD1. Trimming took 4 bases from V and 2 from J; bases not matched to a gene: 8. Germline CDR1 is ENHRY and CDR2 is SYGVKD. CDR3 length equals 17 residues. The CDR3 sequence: CAISVGDRGNGNQPQHF. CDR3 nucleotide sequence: TGTGCCATCAGTGTGGGGGACAGGGGAAACGGCAATCAGCCCCAGCATTTT.

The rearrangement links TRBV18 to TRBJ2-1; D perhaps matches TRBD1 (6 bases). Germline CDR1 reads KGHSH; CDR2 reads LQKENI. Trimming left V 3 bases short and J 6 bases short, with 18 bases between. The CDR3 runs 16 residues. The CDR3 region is CASSPLQGVDFNEQFF. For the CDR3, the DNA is TGTGCCAGCTCACCGCTACAGGGCGTCGACTTCAATGAGCAGTTCTTC. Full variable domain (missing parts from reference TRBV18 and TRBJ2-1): NAGVMQNPRHLVRRRGQEARLRCSPMKGHSHVYWYRQLPEEGLKFMVYLQKENIIDESGMPKERFSAEFPKEGPSILRIQQVVRGDSAAYFCASSPLQGVDFNEQFFGPGTRLTVL.

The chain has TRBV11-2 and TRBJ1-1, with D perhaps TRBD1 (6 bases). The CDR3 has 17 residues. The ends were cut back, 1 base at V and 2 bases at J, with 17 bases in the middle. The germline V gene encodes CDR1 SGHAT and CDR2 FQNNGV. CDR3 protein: CASSLGFREGDNTEAFF. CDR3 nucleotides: TGTGCCAGCAGCTTAGGCTTCCGGGAGGGGGATAACACTGAAGCTTTCTTT.

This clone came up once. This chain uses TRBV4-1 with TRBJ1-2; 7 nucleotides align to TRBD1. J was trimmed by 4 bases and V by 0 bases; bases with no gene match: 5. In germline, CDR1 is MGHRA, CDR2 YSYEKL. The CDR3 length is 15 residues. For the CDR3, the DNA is TGCGCCAGCAGCCAAGAGACAGGGAATGCCTATGGCTACACCTTC. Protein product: CASSQETGNAYGYTF.

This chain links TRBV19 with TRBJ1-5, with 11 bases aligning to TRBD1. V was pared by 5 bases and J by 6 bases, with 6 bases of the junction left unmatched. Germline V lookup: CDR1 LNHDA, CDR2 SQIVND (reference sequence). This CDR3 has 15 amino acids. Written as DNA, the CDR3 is TGTGCCAGTAGTCAGGACAGGGGGCCGGGTCAGCCCCAGCATTTT. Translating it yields CASSQDRGPGQPQHF. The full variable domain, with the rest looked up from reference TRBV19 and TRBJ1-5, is DGGITQSPKYLFRKEGQNVTLSCEQNLNHDAMYWYRQDPGQGLRLIYYSQIVNDFQKGDIAEGYSVSREKKESFPLTVTSAQKNPTAFYLCASSQDRGPGQPQHFGDGTRLSIL.

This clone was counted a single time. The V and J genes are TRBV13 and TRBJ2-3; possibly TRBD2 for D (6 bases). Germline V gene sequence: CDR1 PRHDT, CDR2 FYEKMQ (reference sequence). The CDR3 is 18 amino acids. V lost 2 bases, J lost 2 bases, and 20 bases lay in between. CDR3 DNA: TGTGCCAGCAGCTTAAACACCGGGACTCTTTCTACCACAGATACGCAGTATTTT. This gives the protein CASSLNTGTLSTTDTQYF.